The T cell receptor (beta chain) described here comes from a study of PD-L1 blockade in urothelial cancer. Study information: About 90% of the 29 patients were males with bladder-origin urothelial cancer. Peripheral blood specimens exhibited a median yield of about 140,000 T cells. Blood analysis occurred 3 weeks (second dose) and 6 weeks after treatment start.

The CDR3 sequence is 14 residues long. The V gene's germline CDR1 is KGHSH and CDR2 LQKENI. Trimming removed 1 base from V and 8 bases from J, with 9 bases in between. The data were produced by immunoSEQ multiplex PCR, yet TCRdb's version contains in-frame clones alone and is incomplete. Of around 120,000 clones listed, more than 85% are singletons. The time point is: peripheral blood 6 weeks after treatment start. Between 1 and 8 samples, pretreatment and on-treatment, were given by each patient. This TCR was sampled from a man aged 55 to 69 with urothelial cancer. Sequenced material: PBMCs, taken around atezolizumab (anti-PD-L1) treatment. This rearrangement joins TRBV18 to TRBJ1-6; maybe TRBD1 (5 bases). The CDR3 reads CASSPQGLDSPLHF. The CDR3 nucleotides are TGTGCCAGCTCACCACAGGGGCTCGATTCACCCCTCCACTTT. Full variable domain (rest looked up from reference TRBV18 and TRBJ1-6): NAGVMQNPRHLVRRRGQEARLRCSPMKGHSHVYWYRQLPEEGLKFMVYLQKENIIDESGMPKERFSAEFPKEGPSILRIQQVVRGDSAAYFCASSPQGLDSPLHFGNGTRLTVT.